This T cell receptor (beta chain) was obtained from a study of CD8 T cells in ankylosing spondylitis. Via MiXCR, TCRdb re-called the 5' RACE reads, giving one row per CDR3 protein. In the table there are more than 150,000 distinct CDR3 sequences, around a sixth of which are singletons. This CDR3 has 15 residues. With V trimmed by 6 bases and J by 9 bases, 10 bases remained unmatched. Germline CDR1 is SQVTM and CDR2 is ANQGSEA. This TCR derives from a male donor under 30 with ankylosing spondylitis or in good health (not recorded which). The chain joins TRBV29-1 to TRBJ2-1, with 14 bases lining up with TRBD2. Sequencing used blood, either unsorted or a sorted T cell fraction (not recorded which). CDR3 sequence (DNA): TGCAGCGTGCGGGGACTAGCGGGAGACGTGCGTGAGCAGTTCTTC. Translating gives CSVRGLAGDVREQFF.